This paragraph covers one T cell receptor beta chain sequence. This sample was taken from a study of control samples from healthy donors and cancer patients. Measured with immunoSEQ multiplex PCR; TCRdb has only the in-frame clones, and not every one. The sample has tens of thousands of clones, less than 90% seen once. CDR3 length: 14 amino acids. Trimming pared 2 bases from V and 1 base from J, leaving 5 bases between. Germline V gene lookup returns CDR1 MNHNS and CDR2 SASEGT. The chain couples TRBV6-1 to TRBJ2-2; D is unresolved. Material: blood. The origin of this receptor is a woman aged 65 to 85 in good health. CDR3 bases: TGTGCCAGCAGTGAATTAGGGAACACCGGGGAGCTGTTTTTT. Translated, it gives CASSELGNTGELFF.